This TCR beta chain is from a study of T cell repertoires in aging, cancer and after chemotherapy. TRB rearrangements spanning V, D and J were amplified using mixed TRB-A/B primers. Using its own MiXCR run on the multiplex PCR reads, TCRdb lists one record per CDR3 protein. The sample consists of 2,900 or so distinct CDR3 sequences, approximately 25% of them appearing once. A word on this clonotype: The antigen is unknown.

Study conclusions and caveats: Untreated cancer patients had significantly lower blood TCR diversity than age-matched healthy donors. Loss of evenness, beyond lost richness, contributed to age-related TCR diversity decline in cancer patients.

The template was genomic DNA from peripheral blood, not RNA. This TCR came from a human donor with a solid tumor. Sample: blood.

The CDR3 reads CASSLARDRPSSDTQYF. In nucleotides, the CDR3 is TGTGCCAGCAGCTTAGCCCGGGACCGCCCGTCCTCCGATACGCAGTATTTT. V usage is TRBV7-9 and J usage is TRBJ2-3, with D possibly being TRBD1 or TRBD2 (5 bases each). The germline V gene has CDR1 SEHNR and CDR2 FQNEAQ (reference sequence). Trimming stripped 0 bases from V and 6 bases from J, with 19 bases between. CDR3 size: 17 residues.